This T cell receptor (beta chain) was retrieved from a study of T-cell reconstitution after alpha-beta-depleted transplantation in children. Only a few counts were recorded for this clonotype. The antigen is unknown. The library targeted TCRbeta and was prepared with unique molecular identifiers. TCRdb recomputed calls from the PCR reads with MiXCR, one row per CDR3 protein. Counted here are around 800,000 distinct CDR3 sequences, less than 20% occurring once; the ten biggest clones make up just under 5%. With V trimmed by 7 bases and J by 8 bases, 12 bases remained unmatched. The CDR3 has 16 amino acids. Germline CDR1 is SGHRS and CDR2 is YFSETQ. Study observations and caveats: Some patients' high day-60 TCRbeta diversity was attributed to recipient cells surviving conditioning. After transplant, at about two months, alpha-beta T cells were reportedly derived from several hundred expanded graft clones. Diversity and T-cell counts at one year after transplant derived mostly from new T cells.

The TCR was taken from a male patient aged 10 to 17 who had a stem cell transplant for acute lymphoblastic leukemia, so the T cells may come from the graft donor. The specimen comprised PBMCs, mostly from graft donor cells, sampled 360 days after TCRalphabeta/CD19-depleted stem cell transplant. The chain uses TRBV5-1 and TRBJ2-1; 13 positions agree with TRBD2. The CDR3: CASGRLAGGPTDEQFF. CDR3 coding DNA: TGCGCCAGCGGTAGACTAGCGGGAGGTCCCACCGATGAGCAGTTCTTC.